This paragraph reports one T cell receptor (beta chain). The target antigen is unknown. This sample stems from a study of long-term antiretroviral therapy in people with HIV. Broader study findings: Repertoire composition at all time points was dominated by clones that had expanded before ART.

The assay used was immunoSEQ (version v3.0), run at survey level. TCRdb's table, derived via immunoSEQ multiplex PCR, lists solely in-frame clones and lacks some. The table lists roughly 27,000 clones, 85% of them singletons. CDR3 length: 15 amino acids. The clonotype comes from a man aged 35 to 55 with HIV. This sequence joins TRBV21-1 and TRBJ2-7. TRBV21-1 is labeled a pseudogene. This sample comprised unsorted PBMCs, obtained 2.3 years after starting antiretroviral therapy. The DNA of the CDR3 is TGTGCCAGCAGCAAAGTTAAGGGGAGAAGACCGAAGCAGTACTTC. This translates into CASSKVKGRRPKQYF.